Following are 32 T cell receptor beta chains from one sample sequenced in a study of T cells expressing NK-cell markers. TCRdb re-called the 5' RACE reads; every CDR3 protein appears as one record, without DNA. The sample yields about 380,000 distinct CDR3 sequences, of which the top ten take up around 5.3%. The sequenced sample was blood T cells: a sorted CD56 or NKG2C T cell subset, CD4+ or CD8+ T cells, or bulk PBMC T cells (not recorded which). The receptors here all came from a man aged 18-70 years in good health.

This chain links TRBV27 with TRBJ2-2; TCRdb lists TRBD1, though no DNA is available to test this call. CDR1 is MNHEY, CDR2 SMNVEV, per germline (reference sequence). The CDR3 contains 15 residues. CDR3 region: CASSSLQGRTGELFF.

The chain combines TRBV20-1 with TRBJ2-1; lacking DNA, the TRBD2 call made by TCRdb goes unchecked. CDR1 is DFQATT, CDR2 SNEGSKA, per germline (reference sequence). The CDR3 length is 16 residues. CDR3 residues: CSARVRSGGAYNEQFF.

J is TRBJ2-4 and V is TRBV20-1. Germline assignment: CDR1 DFQATT and CDR2 SNEGSKA (reference sequence). The CDR3 is 15 amino acids. The CDR3 spells CSAEDRGLAKNIQYF.

This rearrangement joins TRBV9 to TRBJ2-6; no DNA is available, so the TRBD1 call from TCRdb remains unchecked. The CDR3 is 18 amino acids. Germline lookup yields CDR1 SGDLS and CDR2 YYNGEE. This CDR3 is CASSVETGARSGANVLTF.

This chain links TRBV14 with TRBJ2-3; TCRdb proposes TRBD1, but this gene call is untestable without DNA. CDR3 length: 18 residues. Germline V gene lookup returns CDR1 SGHDN and CDR2 FVKESK. This CDR3 reads CASSPGPSMGRTIDTQYF.

This chain links TRBV20-1 with TRBJ1-1; TCRdb gives TRBD1 as the D gene, but with no DNA this cannot be confirmed. This CDR3 is 15 amino acids long. Germline lookup yields CDR1 DFQATT and CDR2 SNEGSKA (reference sequence). The CDR3 loop reads CSARDRPRRNTEAFF.

The chain joins TRBV7-2 to TRBJ2-3; the TCRdb call, TRBD1, lacks DNA for checking. The CDR3 length is 17 residues. The V gene's germline CDR1 is SGHTA and CDR2 FQGNSA. The CDR3 here is CASSLWDRRLGTDTQYF.

This chain joins TRBV5-1 and TRBJ1-4. Germline CDR1 and CDR2: SGHRS and YFSETQ. The CDR3 extends over 14 amino acids. The CDR3 sequence: CASSGGRSLEKLFF.

This chain uses TRBV2 with TRBJ2-6. The CDR3 has 12 amino acids. The germline V gene encodes CDR1 SNHLY and CDR2 FYNNEI. The CDR3 protein is CAGNSGANVLTF.

The CDR3 spells CASSGPGTGVDGYTF. The rearrangement joins TRBV5-1 to TRBJ1-2; TCRdb's D call of TRBD1 is untestable without DNA. The CDR3 runs to 15 residues. Germline V gene sequence: CDR1 SGHRS, CDR2 YFSETQ.

V and J are TRBV23-1 and TRBJ2-6; the TCRdb D gene call, TRBD1, has no DNA to confirm it. TRBV23-1 falls under the ORF class, with uncertain function. This CDR3 has 16 residues. The CDR3 loop is CASGQGAFAGANVLTF.

The chain joins TRBV19 to TRBJ1-6; TCRdb indicates TRBD1, and absent DNA this call remains unverified. This CDR3 comprises 12 residues. Germline V lookup: CDR1 LNHDA, CDR2 SQIVND (reference sequence). The CDR3 loop reads CASRQGASPLHF. Drawing the rest from reference TRBV19 and TRBJ1-6, the complete variable domain is DGGITQSPKYLFRKEGQNVTLSCEQNLNHDAMYWYRQDPGQGLRLIYYSQIVNDFQKGDIAEGYSVSREKKESFPLTVTSAQKNPTAFYLCASRQGASPLHFGNGTRLTVT.

V usage is TRBV11-1 and J usage is TRBJ2-3; with no DNA, the TCRdb D assignment of TRBD2 cannot be verified. Germline assignment: CDR1 SGHAT and CDR2 FQDESV (reference sequence). The CDR3 runs 19 residues. CDR3 in amino acids: CASSPSPVASGAFTDTQYF.

The chain links TRBV13 to TRBJ2-7. Germline CDR1 PRHDT, CDR2 FYEKMQ (reference sequence). CDR3 length equals 12 residues. CDR3: CASSLGYHEQYF.

This CDR3 is CASSVLGMSTDTQYF. J is TRBJ2-3 and V is TRBV9. Per the germline V gene, CDR1 is SGDLS and CDR2 is YYNGEE. The CDR3 spans 15 residues.

CDR3 sequence: CASSDRDRNQETQYF. The V and J genes are TRBV12-3 or TRBV12-4 and TRBJ2-5; the D gene TCRdb calls, TRBD1, cannot be checked with no DNA. This CDR3 has 15 amino acids.

V usage is TRBV3-1 and J usage is TRBJ2-7; TCRdb's D call of TRBD1 is untestable without DNA. Germline CDR1 reads LGHDT; CDR2 reads YNNKEL (reference sequence). The CDR3 is made up of 16 amino acids. This chain's CDR3 is CASSQGRAWISYEQYF.

This chain uses TRBV9 with TRBJ1-2. Germline CDR1 is SGDLS and CDR2 is YYNGEE. CDR3 length: 14 residues. CDR3 loop: CASSVLYTNYGYTF.

The chain joins TRBV28 to TRBJ1-1; TCRdb picks TRBD1, but there is no DNA to check that call. The CDR3 runs 12 residues. Germline V lookup: CDR1 MDHEN, CDR2 SYDVKM. This chain's CDR3 is CASGQGANEAFF.

This chain connects TRBV12-3 or TRBV12-4 to TRBJ1-1; checking the TCRdb D call of TRBD1 is not possible without DNA. The CDR3 has 17 amino acids. CDR3 sequence: CASRSNRDRGLNTEAFF.

The rearrangement links TRBV24-1 to TRBJ2-1; the TCRdb D gene call, TRBD1, has no DNA to confirm it. Germline loops: CDR1 KGHDR, CDR2 SFDVKD. There are 15 residues in the CDR3. The chain's CDR3 is CATSGIRDAHNEQFF.

This chain uses TRBV29-1 with TRBJ1-5. Germline-derived CDR1 and CDR2 are SQVTM and ANQGSEA. CDR3 length: 15 amino acids. CDR3 region: CSVGEGRSSNQPQHF.

The chain combines TRBV12-3 or TRBV12-4 with TRBJ2-3; TCRdb lists TRBD1, though no DNA is available to test this call. The CDR3 extends over 16 amino acids. This chain's CDR3 is CASKSAGAMIPDTQYF.

The V gene is TRBV19, the J gene TRBJ1-1; the D call of TRBD1 rests on TCRdb alone, since no DNA is present to check it. Germline assignment: CDR1 LNHDA and CDR2 SQIVND (reference sequence). There are 17 residues in the CDR3. Here the CDR3 reads CASSIGERTGMNTEAFF.

The V gene is TRBV5-1, the J gene TRBJ2-2. CDR1 and CDR2 (germline): SGHRS, YFSETQ. The CDR3 loop spans 13 amino acids. CDR3 protein: CASSGSNTGELFF.

The chain uses TRBV6-1 and TRBJ2-2; no DNA is available, so the TRBD1 call from TCRdb remains unchecked. There are 15 residues in the CDR3. Per germline, CDR1 MNHNS and CDR2 SASEGT. This chain's CDR3 is CASSASGGGPGELFF.

This chain connects TRBV9 to TRBJ2-4; TCRdb lists TRBD1, though no DNA is available to test this call. Germline V gives CDR1 SGDLS, CDR2 YYNGEE. The CDR3 sequence is 15 residues long. CDR3 loop: CASSASQGFGNIQYF.

V gene TRBV10-3 combines with J gene TRBJ2-7; TCRdb's D gene call, TRBD2, goes unchecked for lack of DNA. The CDR3 consists of 16 residues. The germline V gene has CDR1 ENHRY and CDR2 SYGVKD. The CDR3 sequence: CAISETILTSADEQYF.

The chain joins TRBV14 to TRBJ2-3; TCRdb lists TRBD1, though no DNA is available to test this call. Germline CDR1 is SGHDN and CDR2 is FVKESK. This CDR3 region has 14 residues. The CDR3 sequence: CASSPNLQGLTQYF.

The genes are TRBV7-8 and TRBJ1-5. From germline, CDR1 is SGHVS and CDR2 FQNEAQ. The CDR3 runs to 16 residues. CDR3: CASSLMEPSSNQPQHF.

The chain couples TRBV7-2 to TRBJ2-3. Germline CDR1 SGHTA, CDR2 FQGNSA. The CDR3 runs to 14 residues. CDR3 sequence: CASSQISNADTQYF.

V is TRBV15 and J is TRBJ1-2. The V gene's germline CDR1 is LNHNV and CDR2 YYDKDF (reference sequence). This CDR3 is 13 amino acids long. The CDR3 spells CATSDGGGYGYTF.